These 15 T cell receptor beta chains originate from one sample sequenced in a study of shared clonotypes between healthy human individuals (dated by TCRdb to 2018 to 2020). To prepare the library, the immunoSEQ multiplex PCR assay was applied. TCRdb's version of the immuneACCESS table is confined to in-frame rearrangements and falls short of the full clone set. An unresolved V gene accounts for under half of the shortfall where checked; the remainder is of unknown origin. Across this sample there are about 2.3 million clones, with 93% seen only once. The top ten clones comprise 0.35% to 0.5% of the sample. The sequenced sample consisted of naive CD4+ T cells from PBMCs. Reading the label with the study, this specimen's cell subset or site is: CD45RA+ positively selected. The receptors were gathered from a man aged 18 to 30 in good health. Some clones in this sample may be carry-over from other donors' samples.

The genes are TRBV10-3 and TRBJ1-1, with D hard to call. Germline V CDR1 and CDR2: ENHRY, SYGVKD. This CDR3 is built from 15 residues. V lost 4 bases, J lost 6 bases, and 18 bases lay in between. The CDR3 DNA sequence: TGTGCCATCAGTGCCGAACCGCCGGGTTTCTCTGAAGCTTTCTTT. Translated, it gives CAISAEPPGFSEAFF.

V usage is TRBV30 and J usage is TRBJ2-7; 8 bases are shared with TRBD1. The CDR3 covers 12 residues. In germline, CDR1 is GTSNPN, CDR2 SVGIG (reference sequence). Germline trimming cut 5 bases from V and 4 bases from J; bases unmatched to any gene: 4. In DNA, the CDR3 is TGTGCCTGGGACCGACAGGGGTACGAGCAGTACTTC. Encoded protein: CAWDRQGYEQYF.

The CDR3 DNA reads as TGTGCCATCAGTGGAGGAAAGGGCAGCAACCAAGAGACCCAGTACTTC. As protein: CAISGGKGSNQETQYF. The J gene is TRBJ2-5, the V gene TRBV10-3, with no clear D. The CDR3 contains 16 residues. V was shortened by 4 bases and J by 0 bases, with 15 bases between the two germline ends. The germline V gene has CDR1 ENHRY and CDR2 SYGVKD.

The chain uses TRBV5-1 and TRBJ2-2; TRBD2 matches at 10 bases. Germline assignment: CDR1 SGHRS and CDR2 YFSETQ. The CDR3 totals 16 residues. The J segment lost 4 bases and the V segment lost 0 bases, leaving 3 bases of the junction unmatched. DNA for the CDR3: TGCGCCAGCAGCTTGGGTGGGACTAGCGCCACCGGGGAGCTGTTTTTT. This codes for CASSLGGTSATGELFF.

The chain has TRBV7-9 and TRBJ2-5, with 11 positions matching TRBD1. The CDR3 is 15 amino acids. The V and J ends lost 1 base and 4 bases, in that order; junction bases with no gene match: 2. Germline values: CDR1 SEHNR, CDR2 FQNEAQ (reference sequence). The CDR3 protein is CASSLGTGGGETQYF. The CDR3 DNA sequence: TGTGCCAGCAGCTTAGGGACAGGGGGCGGAGAGACCCAGTACTTC.

V is TRBV9 and J is TRBJ1-1; TRBD1 matches at 9 bases. With V trimmed by 4 bases and J by 4 bases, 8 bases remained unmatched. The germline gives CDR1 SGDLS, CDR2 YYNGEE. The CDR3 has 15 amino acids. Here the CDR3 DNA reads TGTGCCAGCAGCCCCCAGGGGACAGGGACCACTGAAGCTTTCTTT. Residues: CASSPQGTGTTEAFF.

The rearrangement uses TRBV7-8 and TRBJ2-3; 8 bases align to TRBD2. Germline-derived CDR1 and CDR2 are SGHVS and FQNEAQ. J was trimmed by 8 bases and V by 5 bases; bases with no gene match: 12. The CDR3 extends over 15 amino acids. This CDR3 is CASSQPTGLESTQYF. The DNA for the CDR3 is TGTGCCAGCAGCCAACCTACGGGACTAGAGTCTACGCAGTATTTT.

This chain links TRBV5-1 with TRBJ2-6; 7 nucleotides match TRBD1. From germline, CDR1 is SGHRS and CDR2 YFSETQ. The length of the CDR3 is 19 residues. The V gene end was trimmed by 2 bases and the J gene end by 0 bases; junction bases not matched to a gene: 11. The CDR3 DNA sequence: TGCGCCAGCAGCTTTGCGACGTCGACAGGGCCCTCTGGGGCCAACGTCCTGACTTTC. It yields the protein CASSFATSTGPSGANVLTF.

The table lists this clone with a few counts. V and J are TRBV6-5 and TRBJ1-2, with TRBD1 matching 7 bases. The CDR3 is 16 amino acids. With V trimmed by 0 bases and J by 4 bases, 8 bases remained unmatched. Germline V gene lookup returns CDR1 MNHEY and CDR2 SVGAGI. CDR3 amino acids: CASSYSMQGGSYGYTF. The CDR3 DNA is TGTGCCAGCAGTTACTCGATGCAGGGGGGGAGCTATGGCTACACCTTC.

This clone was detected once. The chain uses TRBV6-1 and TRBJ2-3, with D possibly being TRBD2 (5 bases). This CDR3 is 15 amino acids long. Per germline, CDR1 MNHNS and CDR2 SASEGT. With 5 bases removed from V and 1 base from J, the gap between germline ends came to 13 bases. DNA of the CDR3: TGTGCCAGCAGTACGTTCAGCGGAGGCACAGATACGCAGTATTTT. It codes for CASSTFSGGTDTQYF.

The V call is TRBV19, the J call TRBJ1-2; D not certain. In germline, CDR1 is LNHDA, CDR2 SQIVND (reference sequence). The CDR3 covers 13 residues. V was cut by 3 bases and J by 2 bases, with 7 bases left in between. This CDR3 is CASSIVPNYGYTF. In DNA form, the CDR3 reads TGTGCCAGTAGTATTGTACCCAACTATGGCTACACCTTC.

V is TRBV27 and J is TRBJ2-3; D perhaps matches TRBD2 (5 bases). Per germline, CDR1 MNHEY and CDR2 SMNVEV (reference sequence). V was cut by 6 bases and J by 1 base, with 26 bases left in between. This CDR3 contains 19 residues. The DNA for the CDR3 is TGTGCCAGCAGAGTTTATAAGGGCGGACTCCTTGCCGGCACAGATACGCAGTATTTT. Amino acid sequence: CASRVYKGGLLAGTDTQYF.

The chain has TRBV6-1 and TRBJ2-7; D tentatively fits TRBD1 or TRBD2 (5 bases each). Looked up from germline, CDR1 is MNHNS and CDR2 is SASEGT. This CDR3 region has 15 residues. The V and J ends lost 6 bases and 0 bases respectively, with 15 bases between them. CDR3 sequence: CASRGLAGHSYEQYF. CDR3 DNA: TGTGCCAGCAGGGGGCTCGCGGGCCACTCCTACGAGCAGTACTTC.

Concerning this clone itself: This CDR3 is also generated by other DNA sequences in the sample. J is TRBJ1-1 and V is TRBV28; the D gene is possibly TRBD1 (6 bases). Germline V lookup: CDR1 MDHEN, CDR2 SYDVKM. This CDR3 spans 14 amino acids. V lost 1 base and J 4 bases, leaving 10 bases between the germline ends. The CDR3 sequence: CASSLFRGGTEAFF. The CDR3 DNA is TGTGCCAGCAGTTTATTCAGGGGTGGCACTGAAGCTTTCTTT.

The rearrangement joins TRBV10-3 to TRBJ1-2; D not certain. From germline, CDR1 is ENHRY and CDR2 SYGVKD. Trimming took 6 bases from V and 5 from J, leaving 16 bases between them. The CDR3 has 14 amino acids. CDR3: CAISTSPPGYGYTF. The DNA for the CDR3 is TGTGCCATCAGCACAAGTCCTCCGGGTTATGGCTACACCTTC.